The source of this T cell receptor beta chain is a study of early T cells in non-severe SARS-CoV-2 infection. Study-level background: The study sequenced bulk RNA from unsorted whole blood, with chains unpaired.

The library protocol tagged individual cDNA molecules with unique molecular identifiers. TCRdb reprocessed the 5' RACE reads with MiXCR, giving one entry per CDR3 protein. The table shows tens of thousands of distinct CDR3 sequences, with approximately 10% occurring only once. This clonotype was seen a few times. V lost 2 bases and J 7 bases, leaving 15 bases between the germline ends. Germline V gene data show CDR1 as SEHNR and CDR2 as FQNEAQ (reference sequence). This CDR3 contains 14 residues. Sequenced here: whole blood, sampled at baseline. This clonotype was obtained from an adult who was a healthcare worker with PCR-confirmed SARS-CoV-2 infection or an uninfected control (not recorded which). The chain couples TRBV7-9 to TRBJ2-7; TRBD1 is a possible D gene (6 bases). DNA for the CDR3: TGTGCCAGCAGCTTAACGGGACAACTTTCGGAGCAGTACTTC. It translates to CASSLTGQLSEQYF. The entire variable domain, with the rest obtained from reference TRBV7-9 and TRBJ2-7, is as follows: DTGVSQNPRHKITKRGQNVTFRCDPISEHNRLYWYRQTLGQGPEFLTYFQNEAQLEKSRLLSDRFSAERPKGSFSTLEIQRTEQGDSAMYLCASSLTGQLSEQYFGPGTRLTVT.